Listed here is a single T cell receptor beta chain. Its specificity is not known. The record originates from a study of human T cells and chemical hapten exposure. General study points: The number of TCRs over 1 in 1000 frequency stayed unchanged after DPC.

Unique molecular identifiers were attached to individual cDNA molecules within the library. TCRdb re-derived calls from the 5' RACE reads in MiXCR, one entry per CDR3 protein. The profile covers 95,000 to 120,000 distinct CDR3 sequences, with approximately 20% appearing a single time and approximately 2.8% taken by the ten largest. Total RNA was isolated from whole blood that had not been fractionated. The clonotype comes from a human donor in good health.

In DNA form, the CDR3 reads TGCGCCAGCAGCAAAGGGGGACTAGCGGCCACCCATGAGCAGTTCTTC. Amino acids: CASSKGGLAATHEQFF. This rearrangement joins TRBV4-1 to TRBJ2-1, with 11 bases lining up with TRBD2. J lost 8 bases, V lost 5 bases, and 11 bases had no gene match. CDR3 length equals 16 residues. Looked up from germline, CDR1 is MGHRA and CDR2 is YSYEKL.